This T cell receptor (beta chain) was sequenced for a study of technical replicates of blood from a handful of donors. The CDR3 is 14 residues long. Germline CDR1 and CDR2: MDHEN and SYDVKM. Comments on this clone: A junction end diverges from the germline sequence, so it may reflect a read error.

Using immunoSEQ multiplex PCR, the repertoire was profiled, and TCRdb retains in-frame clones only, with some absent. This table has 75,000 to 95,000 clones, 85% to 95% appearing once. The sequencing input was T cells isolated from PBMCs. The clonotype was recovered from a human donor in good health. The gene calls are TRBV28 and TRBJ1-5; D may be TRBD1 (6 bases). Written as DNA, the CDR3 is TGTGCCGGCAGTGAAGCAGGGGTCGGACAGCCCCAGCATTTT. This encodes CAGSEAGVGQPQHF.